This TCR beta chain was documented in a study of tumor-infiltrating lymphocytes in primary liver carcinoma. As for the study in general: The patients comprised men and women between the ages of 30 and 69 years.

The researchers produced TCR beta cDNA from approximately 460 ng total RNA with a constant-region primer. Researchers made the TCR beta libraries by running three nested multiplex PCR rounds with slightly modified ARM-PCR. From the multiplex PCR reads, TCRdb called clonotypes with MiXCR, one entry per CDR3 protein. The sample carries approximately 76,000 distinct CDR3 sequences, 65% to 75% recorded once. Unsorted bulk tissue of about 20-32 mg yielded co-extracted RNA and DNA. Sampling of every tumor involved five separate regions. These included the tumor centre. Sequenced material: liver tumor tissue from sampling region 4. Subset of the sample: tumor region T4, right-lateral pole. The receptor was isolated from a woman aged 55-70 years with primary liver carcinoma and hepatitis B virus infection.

The CDR3 loop is CASSFRQVSKNIQYF. CDR3 sequence (DNA): TGTGCCAGCAGCTTTCGACAGGTGTCCAAAAACATTCAGTACTTC. The chain uses TRBV5-8 and TRBJ2-4, with TRBD1 as a possible D gene (6 bases). Per the germline V gene, CDR1 is SGHTS and CDR2 is YDEGEE. This CDR3 region has 15 residues. V lost 2 bases and J lost 2, with 11 bases in between.